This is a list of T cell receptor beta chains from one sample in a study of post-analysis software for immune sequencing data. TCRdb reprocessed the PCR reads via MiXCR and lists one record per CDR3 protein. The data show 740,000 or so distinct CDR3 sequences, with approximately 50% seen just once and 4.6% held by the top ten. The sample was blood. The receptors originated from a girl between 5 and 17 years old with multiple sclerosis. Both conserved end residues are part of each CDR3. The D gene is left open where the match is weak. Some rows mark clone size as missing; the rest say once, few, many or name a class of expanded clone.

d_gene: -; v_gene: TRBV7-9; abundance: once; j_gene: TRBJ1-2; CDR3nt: TGTGCCAGCACCCCTGACCTCACCTACACCTTC; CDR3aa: CASTPDLTYTF
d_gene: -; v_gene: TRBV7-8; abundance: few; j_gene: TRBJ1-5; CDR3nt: TGTGCCAGCAGCTTAGGAGTCAGCTATCAGCCCCAGCATTTT; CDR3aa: CASSLGVSYQPQHF
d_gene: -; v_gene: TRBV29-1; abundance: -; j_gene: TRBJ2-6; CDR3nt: TGCAGCGTTGGGTTAGGGTCCTCTGGGGCCAACGTCCTGACTTTC; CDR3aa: CSVGLGSSGANVLTF
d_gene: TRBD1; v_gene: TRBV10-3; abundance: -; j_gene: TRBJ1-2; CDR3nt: TGTGCCATCAGTGGAGGGACAGGGAAGGTTCATCAATACTATGGCTACACCTTC; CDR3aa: CAISGGTGKVHQYYGYTF
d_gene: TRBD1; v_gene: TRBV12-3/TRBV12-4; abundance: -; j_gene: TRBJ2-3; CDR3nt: TGTGCCAGCAGTTTCGGACAGGTGGCGGCAGATACGCAGTATTTT; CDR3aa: CASSFGQVAADTQYF
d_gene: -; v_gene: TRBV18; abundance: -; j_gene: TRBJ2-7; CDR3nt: TGTGCCAGCTCACTCCGGGTGCGGGCCTACGAGCAGTACTTC; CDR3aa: CASSLRVRAYEQYF
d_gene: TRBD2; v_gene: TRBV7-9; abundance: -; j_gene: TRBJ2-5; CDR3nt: TGTGCCAGCAGCTTAGGTTCGCGGGGGGCGGCAGGAGAGACCCAGTACTTC; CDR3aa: CASSLGSRGAAGETQYF
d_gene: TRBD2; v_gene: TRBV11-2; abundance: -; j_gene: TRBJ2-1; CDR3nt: TGTGCCAGCAGCTTATGGGTGTGGGGCGGGAGAGGAGGGGAGCAGTTCTTC; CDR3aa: CASSLWVWGGRGGEQFF
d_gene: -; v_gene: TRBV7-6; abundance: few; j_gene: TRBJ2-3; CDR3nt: TGTGCCAGCAGCTTAGCGAGGCAGAGCACAGATACGCAGTATTTT; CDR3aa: CASSLARQSTDTQYF
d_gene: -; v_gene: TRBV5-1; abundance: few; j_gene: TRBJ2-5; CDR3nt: TGCGCCAGCAGCTCGCTGCGGGGATCACAAGAGACCCAGTACTTC; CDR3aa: CASSSLRGSQETQYF
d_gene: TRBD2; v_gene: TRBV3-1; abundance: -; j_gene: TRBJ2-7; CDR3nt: TGTGCCAGCAGCAAACTAGCGGGGGGCCCCTACGAGCAGTACTTC; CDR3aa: CASSKLAGGPYEQYF
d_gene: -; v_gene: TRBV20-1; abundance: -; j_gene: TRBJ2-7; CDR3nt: TGCAGTGCTAGGTCCGAGGTGTCCTACGAGCAGTACTTC; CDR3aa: CSARSEVSYEQYF
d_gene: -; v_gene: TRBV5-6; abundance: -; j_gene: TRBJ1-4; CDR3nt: TGTGCCAGCAGCTTTGGGGCGTCTAATGAAAAACTGTTTTTT; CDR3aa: CASSFGASNEKLFF
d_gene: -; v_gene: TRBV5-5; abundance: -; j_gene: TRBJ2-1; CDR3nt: TGTGCCAGCACCCTTCAGTGGCAGGGAACCTACAATGAGCAGTTCTTC; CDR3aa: CASTLQWQGTYNEQFF
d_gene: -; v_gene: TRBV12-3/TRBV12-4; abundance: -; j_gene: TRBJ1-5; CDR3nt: TGTGCCAGCAGTTCCTCAGCCACAGGGCCGGGTCAGCCCCAGCATTTT; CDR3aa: CASSSSATGPGQPQHF